These 29 T cell receptor beta chains originate from one sample sequenced in a study of Graves' ophthalmopathy and Graves' hyperthyroidism. Amplification from RNA transcripts yielded the TCR beta CDR3 regions. In the first round, RT-PCR was carried out with HTBI primers, and a multiplex PCR formed the second round. MiXCR, applied by TCRdb to the multiplex PCR reads, yields one record per CDR3 protein. The sample has 350,000 to 450,000 distinct CDR3 sequences; around a fifth are singletons. The source material was peripheral blood. Receptors originate from a woman between 18 and 30 years old with stable Graves' hyperthyroidism.

The chain combines TRBV20-1 with TRBJ1-3; D is possibly TRBD1 (6 bases). Looked up from germline, CDR1 is DFQATT and CDR2 is SNEGSKA (reference sequence). The CDR3 loop spans 16 amino acids. Trimming stripped 6 bases from V and 0 bases from J, with 18 bases between. The CDR3 region is CSADKGGQTSGNTIYF. In DNA form, the CDR3 reads TGCAGTGCCGATAAGGGCGGACAGACCTCTGGAAACACCATATATTTT.

In its sample, this clonotype was seen many times. The CDR3 bases are TGTGCCAGCAGTTATAGTGCTCAGTACGAGCAGTACTTC. It encodes CASSYSAQYEQYF. The chain couples TRBV27 to TRBJ2-7, with D uncertain. Trimming shortened V by 4 bases and J by 4 bases, and 11 bases separated the two germline ends. Per the germline V gene, CDR1 is MNHEY and CDR2 is SMNVEV (reference sequence). The CDR3 totals 13 residues.

This clonotype was counted ten times or more. V and J are TRBV11-2 and TRBJ2-5, with 11 positions matching TRBD2. The germline CDR1 and CDR2 sequences are SGHAT and FQNNGV. The CDR3 has 17 amino acids. V was pared by 5 bases and J by 3 bases, with 11 bases of the junction left unmatched. The CDR3 here is CASSARPGLAVKETQYF. CDR3 nucleotides: TGTGCCAGCAGCGCTCGGCCGGGACTAGCGGTAAAAGAGACCCAGTACTTC.

This clonotype was detected a few times. V usage is TRBV4-1 and J usage is TRBJ1-5; TRBD1 is a possible D gene (5 bases). The CDR3 covers 14 residues. The germline V gene encodes CDR1 MGHRA and CDR2 YSYEKL. Trimming shortened V by 4 bases and J by 3 bases, and 10 bases separated the two germline ends. The DNA of the CDR3 is TGCGCCAGCAGCCGAGAGACAGTCAATCAGCCCCAGCATTTT. Protein: CASSRETVNQPQHF.

The chain has TRBV19 and TRBJ1-1; D may be TRBD1 (6 bases). CDR3 length equals 13 residues. Germline V gene lookup returns CDR1 LNHDA and CDR2 SQIVND (reference sequence). V was trimmed by 6 bases and J by 1 base, leaving 9 bases between them. The CDR3 region is CASRGDKNTEAFF. CDR3 DNA sequence: TGTGCCAGTAGGGGGGACAAGAACACTGAAGCTTTCTTT.

This clonotype was found a few times. The V and J genes are TRBV5-1 and TRBJ1-1, with a possible D match to TRBD1 (5 bases). Germline V gene lookup returns CDR1 SGHRS and CDR2 YFSETQ. V was clipped by 0 bases and J by 1 base, with 10 bases between them. The CDR3 has 15 amino acids. The CDR3 loop is CASSLVYRSNTEAFF. CDR3 DNA: TGCGCCAGCAGCTTGGTTTACAGGTCGAACACTGAAGCTTTCTTT. Supplemented by reference TRBV5-1 and TRBJ1-1, the full variable domain reads KAGVTQTPRYLIKTRGQQVTLSCSPISGHRSVSWYQQTPGQGLQFLFEYFSETQRNKGNFPGRFSGRQFSNSRSEMNVSTLELGDSALYLCASSLVYRSNTEAFFGQGTRLTVV.

This clonotype has a handful of counts. This chain uses TRBV20-1 with TRBJ2-7; D gene ambiguous. Per the germline V gene, CDR1 is DFQATT and CDR2 is SNEGSKA (reference sequence). This CDR3 region has 15 residues. Deletions cut 5 bases from V and 2 bases from J, with 19 bases between. CDR3 coding DNA: TGCAGTGCTCGGAGCCACACCCCCAGTGCCTACGAGCAGTACTTC. Translating it yields CSARSHTPSAYEQYF.

This clonotype was recorded at least ten times. Here the CDR3 reads CASSIPGLADLRRYF. The CDR3 DNA follows: TGTGCCAGCAGTATACCGGGACTAGCGGACCTACGTCGGTACTTC. J is TRBJ2-7 and V is TRBV2, with TRBD2 matching over 11 bases. CDR3 length: 15 amino acids. Germline-derived CDR1 and CDR2 are SNHLY and FYNNEI. With 5 bases clipped from V and 12 bases from J, the junction kept 15 bases outside the gene matches.

This clonotype was picked up many times. A clone one base away is much larger, so this may be a read error. The chain joins TRBV28 to TRBJ1-2; D perhaps matches TRBD1 (5 bases). In germline, CDR1 is MDHEN, CDR2 SYDVKM. This CDR3 has 15 residues. CDR3: CASSFLRGRDYDYTF. The CDR3 bases are TGTGCCAGCAGTTTTCTTAGGGGCCGGGACTATGACTACACCTTC.

CDR3 in DNA: TGCGCCAGCAGCTTTGAGTTCGGGACTCAGAACACCGGGGAGCTGTTTTTT. Protein sequence: CASSFEFGTQNTGELFF. The chain combines TRBV5-1 with TRBJ2-2; TRBD2 might be the D (6 bases). Trimming took off 2 bases at V and 1 base at J, with 15 bases between the two ends. This CDR3 is 17 amino acids long. Germline-derived CDR1 and CDR2 are SGHRS and YFSETQ.

The rearrangement joins TRBV28 to TRBJ2-5; D unresolved. Germline loops: CDR1 MDHEN, CDR2 SYDVKM. The CDR3 contains 14 residues. Trimming shortened V by 6 bases and J by 4 bases, and 15 bases separated the two germline ends. CDR3 region: CASSRDPLRETQYF. The CDR3, as DNA: TGTGCCAGCAGCCGAGACCCCCTGAGAGAGACCCAGTACTTC.

This clonotype came up a few times. The V gene is TRBV12-3 or TRBV12-4, the J gene TRBJ2-7, with 9 positions matching TRBD2. The CDR3 has 15 amino acids. The J segment lost 4 bases and the V segment lost 1 base, leaving 5 bases of the junction unmatched. The CDR3 region is CASSLVAGEVYEQYF. The CDR3 DNA reads TGTGCCAGCAGTTTAGTAGCGGGAGAGGTATACGAGCAGTACTTC.

V usage is TRBV24-1 and J usage is TRBJ2-2; D is undetermined. The ends were cut back, 6 bases at V and 1 base at J, with 2 bases in the middle. The CDR3 has 12 amino acids. CDR1 and CDR2 from the germline V gene are KGHDR and SFDVKD. The CDR3 DNA sequence: TGTGCCACCAGTATGAACACCGGGGAGCTGTTTTTT. This sequence encodes CATSMNTGELFF.

There are many counts of this clonotype. The chain links TRBV27 to TRBJ1-1, with no clear D. The CDR3 length is 14 residues. Trimming cost V 2 bases and J 1 base, with 8 bases left between them. The V gene's germline CDR1 is MNHEY and CDR2 SMNVEV (reference sequence). CDR3 in amino acids: CASSLTASNTEAFF. In nucleotides, the CDR3 is TGTGCCAGCAGTTTAACAGCTTCGAACACTGAAGCTTTCTTT.

This clonotype was observed many times. V usage is TRBV12-3 or TRBV12-4 and J usage is TRBJ2-7; tentatively, D is TRBD2 (6 bases). Trimming stripped 6 bases from V and 4 bases from J, with 16 bases between. The CDR3 consists of 14 residues. The CDR3 coding sequence is TGTGCCAGCAGGCGGGACCCGGAGGAATACGAGCAGTACTTC. Its protein product is CASRRDPEEYEQYF.

This rearrangement joins TRBV7-2 to TRBJ1-1; D is unclear. Germline CDR1 SGHTA, CDR2 FQGNSA. This CDR3 spans 13 amino acids. V was trimmed by 5 bases and J by 3 bases, leaving 10 bases between them. CDR3 protein: CASSRTVDTEAFF. The CDR3 bases are TGTGCCAGCAGCCGGACGGTTGACACTGAAGCTTTCTTT.

This clonotype appeared many times. The chain carries TRBV12-3 or TRBV12-4 and TRBJ2-4, with a possible D match to TRBD2 (6 bases). Between the trimmed V and J ends, which lost 2 bases and 7 bases, there was a span of 9 bases. This CDR3 region has 13 residues. CDR3 bases: TGTGCCAGCAGTTTATGGGGGGATAACATTCAGTACTTC. As protein: CASSLWGDNIQYF.

This clonotype was counted many times. J is TRBJ2-5 and V is TRBV7-9; D is possibly TRBD1 (6 bases). Germline-derived CDR1 and CDR2 are SEHNR and FQNEAQ (reference sequence). Trimming left V 5 bases short and J 9 bases short, with 16 bases between. The CDR3 consists of 13 residues. CDR3 in DNA: TGTGCCAGCAGCCCAGACAGGCCTGTGTCCCAGTACTTC. Its translation: CASSPDRPVSQYF.

This clonotype was counted ten times or more. The rearrangement links TRBV6-5 to TRBJ2-7; TRBD2 aligns across 11 bases. The germline gives CDR1 MNHEY, CDR2 SVGAGI. The CDR3 length is 14 residues. The trim removed 9 bases at V and 2 bases at J, leaving 6 bases unmatched. The CDR3 DNA reads TGTGCCAGTTCGATAGCGGGAGGGACCTACGAGCAGTACTTC. This translates into CASSIAGGTYEQYF.

V usage is TRBV24-1 and J usage is TRBJ1-5; D is undetermined. CDR3 length equals 10 residues. Germline CDR1 and CDR2: KGHDR and SFDVKD. V was shortened by 3 bases and J by 7 bases, with 0 bases between the two germline ends. CDR3 nucleotides: TGTGCCACCAGTGATCAGCCCCAGCATTTT. Its translation: CATSDQPQHF.

This clonotype was counted ten times or more. The chain joins TRBV12-3 or TRBV12-4 to TRBJ2-5, with TRBD1 matching over 12 bases. The J segment lost 5 bases and the V segment lost 2 bases, leaving 3 bases of the junction unmatched. The CDR3 length is 15 residues. In DNA form, the CDR3 reads TGTGCCAGCAGTTTACCGGGACAGGGGGCTGAGACCCAGTACTTC. It is translated as CASSLPGQGAETQYF.

This clonotype was detected ten times or more. The CDR3 protein is CASSPQVTGNTIYF. As DNA, the CDR3 is TGTGCCAGCAGTCCGCAGGTGACTGGAAACACCATATATTTT. The chain has TRBV5-5 and TRBJ1-3, with D uncertain. The V and J ends lost 5 bases and 2 bases respectively, with 11 bases between them. The germline gives CDR1 SGHKS, CDR2 YYEKEE (reference sequence). The CDR3 is 14 residues long. The variable domain in full, completed from reference TRBV5-5 and TRBJ1-3, reads DAGVTQSPTHLIKTRGQQVTLRCSPISGHKSVSWYQQVLGQGPQFIFQYYEKEERGRGNFPDRFSARQFPNYSSELNVNALLLGDSALYLCASSPQVTGNTIYFGEGSWLTVV.

This clonotype was detected many times. The chain employs TRBV7-9 and TRBJ1-1; D is perhaps TRBD1 (5 bases). CDR3 length: 14 residues. CDR1 is SEHNR, CDR2 FQNEAQ, per germline (reference sequence). Trimming took off 5 bases at V and 1 base at J, with 11 bases between the two ends. CDR3 in DNA: TGTGCCAGCAGCCGACCCAGGGCGAACACTGAAGCTTTCTTT. This encodes CASSRPRANTEAFF.

This clonotype was observed at least ten times. The chain couples TRBV10-1 to TRBJ2-2; D gene unclear. CDR1 WNHNN and CDR2 SYGVQD come from the germline V gene (reference sequence). The ends were cut back, 0 bases at V and 7 bases at J, with 12 bases in the middle. CDR3 length equals 15 residues. The CDR3 DNA follows: TGCGCCAGCAGTGAGTCGTCGGGTAGCCTCGGGGAGCTGTTTTTT. This gives the protein CASSESSGSLGELFF.

This clonotype was recorded many times. The chain recombines TRBV27 with TRBJ1-2; D unclear. Germline V gene data show CDR1 as MNHEY and CDR2 as SMNVEV (reference sequence). The V end lost 0 bases, the J end lost 4 bases, and 9 bases lay between the germline ends. CDR3 size: 14 residues. CDR3 sequence: CASSLSYRLYGYTF. In nucleotides, the CDR3 is TGTGCCAGCAGTTTATCATACAGACTCTATGGCTACACCTTC.

CDR3 in DNA: TGTGCCACCAGCAGAGATCAGGGACACAATCAGCCCCAGCATTTT. Residues: CATSRDQGHNQPQHF. The chain links TRBV15 to TRBJ1-5; tentatively, D is TRBD1 (6 bases). Germline CDR1 and CDR2: LNHNV and YYDKDF (reference sequence). This CDR3 contains 15 residues. Trimming took off 0 bases at V and 3 bases at J, with 9 bases between the two ends. Complete variable domain (other parts from reference TRBV15 and TRBJ1-5): DAMVIQNPRYQVTQFGKPVTLSCSQTLNHNVMYWYQQKSSQAPKLLFHYYDKDFNNEADTPDNFQSRRPNTSFCFLDIRSPGLGDTAMYLCATSRDQGHNQPQHFGDGTRLSIL.

The CDR3 here is CAISEPSGTSYGYTF. CDR3 nucleotide sequence: TGTGCCATCAGTGAGCCCTCCGGGACCTCCTATGGCTACACCTTC. The gene calls are TRBV10-3 and TRBJ1-2; maybe TRBD1 (5 bases). The CDR3 is made up of 15 amino acids. CDR1 is ENHRY and CDR2 is SYGVKD in the germline V gene. The V end lost 2 bases, the J end lost 4 bases, and 14 bases lay between the germline ends.

This sequence joins TRBV28 and TRBJ1-1, with D uncertain. The V gene lost 6 bases and the J gene lost 3 bases, with 14 bases spanning the gap. Germline assignment: CDR1 MDHEN and CDR2 SYDVKM. CDR3 length: 14 residues. DNA for the CDR3: TGTGCCAGCAGCCCCCGGATGGTGGACACTGAAGCTTTCTTT. The encoded protein is CASSPRMVDTEAFF.

Here the CDR3 DNA reads TGTGCCAGCAGTCCCTACCCGAGGAACTATGGCTACACCTTC. Translated, it gives CASSPYPRNYGYTF. The chain uses TRBV7-9 and TRBJ1-2; D not resolved. Trimming pared 6 bases from V and 2 bases from J, leaving 13 bases between. There are 14 residues in the CDR3. CDR1 SEHNR and CDR2 FQNEAQ come from the germline V gene (reference sequence).